This T cell receptor beta chain was sequenced during a study of blood T cell repertoires in COVID-19. Across the whole study: Material from acute and convalescent COVID-19 was sourced from the United States, Italy and Spain.

Some clones are missing from TCRdb's copy, which holds only in-frame ones; the method was immunoSEQ multiplex PCR. Here the sample spans 95,000 to 150,000 clones, roughly 84% being singletons. CDR3 length: 15 amino acids. V lost 5 bases and J lost 2, with 12 bases in between. The germline gives CDR1 MNHEY, CDR2 SVGAGI. Sequencing used PBMCs or T cells enriched from blood (not recorded which). The chain uses TRBV6-5 and TRBJ2-2, with D possibly TRBD2 on 6 matching bases. This clonotype was obtained from a young woman who had recovered from COVID-19. CDR3 loop: CASSPMGGNTGELFF. In nucleotides, the CDR3 is TGTGCCAGCAGTCCGATGGGGGGAAACACCGGGGAGCTGTTTTTT.